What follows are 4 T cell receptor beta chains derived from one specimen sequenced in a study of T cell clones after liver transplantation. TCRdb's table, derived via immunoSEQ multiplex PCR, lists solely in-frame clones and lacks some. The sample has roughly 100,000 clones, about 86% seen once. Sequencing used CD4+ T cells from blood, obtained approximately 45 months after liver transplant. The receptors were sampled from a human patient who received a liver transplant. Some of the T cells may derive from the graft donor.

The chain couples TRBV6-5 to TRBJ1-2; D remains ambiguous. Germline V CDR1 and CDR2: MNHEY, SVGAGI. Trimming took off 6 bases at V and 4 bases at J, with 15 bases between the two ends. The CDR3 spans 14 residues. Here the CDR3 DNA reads TGTGCCAGCAGCCGCGGGGAGCAAGGCTATGGCTACACCTTC. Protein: CASSRGEQGYGYTF.

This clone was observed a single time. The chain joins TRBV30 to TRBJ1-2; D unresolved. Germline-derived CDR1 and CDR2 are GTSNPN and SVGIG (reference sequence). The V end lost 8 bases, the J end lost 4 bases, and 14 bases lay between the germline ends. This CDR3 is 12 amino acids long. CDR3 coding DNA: TGTGCCCGGGGAGGATATACCTATGGCTACACCTTC. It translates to CARGGYTYGYTF. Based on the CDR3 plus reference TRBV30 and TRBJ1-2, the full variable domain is SQTIHQWPATLVQPVGSPLSLECTVEGTSNPNLYWYRQAAGRGLQLLFYSVGIGQISSEVPQNLSASRPQDRQFILSSKKLLLSDSGFYLCARGGYTYGYTFGSGTRLTVV.

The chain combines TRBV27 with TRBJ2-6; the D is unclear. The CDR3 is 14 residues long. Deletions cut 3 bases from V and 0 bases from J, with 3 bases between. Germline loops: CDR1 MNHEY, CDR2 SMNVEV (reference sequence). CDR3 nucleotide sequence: TGTGCCAGCAGTTTCGGCTCTGGGGCCAACGTCCTGACTTTC. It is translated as CASSFGSGANVLTF.

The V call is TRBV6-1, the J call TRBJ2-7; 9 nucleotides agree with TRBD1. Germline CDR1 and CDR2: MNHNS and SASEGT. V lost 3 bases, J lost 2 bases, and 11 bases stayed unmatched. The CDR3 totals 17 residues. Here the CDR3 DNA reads TGTGCCAGCAGTGACCCCATGATGGACAGGGGCACCTACGAGCAGTACTTC. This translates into CASSDPMMDRGTYEQYF.